What follows are 22 T cell receptor beta chains derived from one specimen sequenced in a study of glioma-infiltrating T cells. TCR alpha and beta CDR3 regions were amplified from RNA using iRepertoire nested multiplex PCR. TCRdb redid the calling of the multiplex PCR reads with MiXCR, one entry per CDR3 protein. The data hold around 100,000 distinct CDR3 sequences, with roughly 30% observed a single time. Sequencing used glioma tissue, nonneoplastic brain tissue, or PBMCs (not recorded which). Every receptor here comes from a human donor with low-grade glioma or glioblastoma, undergoing nonglioma brain surgery, or in good health (not recorded which).

The table lists this clonotype with a few counts. The chain combines TRBV29-1 with TRBJ1-1; 9 positions match TRBD1. The germline gives CDR1 SQVTM, CDR2 ANQGSEA. Trimming took 7 bases from V and 3 from J; bases not matched to a gene: 3. This CDR3 spans 12 amino acids. CDR3 sequence (DNA): TGCAGCGGGGACAGGGACGACACTGAAGCTTTCTTT. Its protein product is CSGDRDDTEAFF.

This chain connects TRBV5-5 to TRBJ1-2; tentatively, D is TRBD1 (5 bases). Germline loops: CDR1 SGHKS, CDR2 YYEKEE (reference sequence). With 6 bases removed from V and 0 bases from J, the gap between germline ends came to 15 bases. CDR3 length equals 15 residues. The CDR3 DNA follows: TGTGCCAGCACCTCCAGGGCGTTGACTAACTATGGCTACACCTTC. Translating gives CASTSRALTNYGYTF.

This clonotype was detected a few times. The gene calls are TRBV2 and TRBJ2-7; D ambiguous. V lost 6 bases and J 0 bases, leaving 12 bases between the germline ends. This CDR3 region has 14 residues. Germline CDR1 SNHLY, CDR2 FYNNEI. The CDR3 region is CASRGGLSSYEQYF. CDR3 nucleotide sequence: TGTGCCAGCAGGGGTGGGCTTAGCTCCTACGAGCAGTACTTC.

A few counts support this clonotype. V and J are TRBV5-1 and TRBJ1-6, with 9 bases that match TRBD1. CDR3 length: 16 residues. Germline loops: CDR1 SGHRS, CDR2 YFSETQ. The V and J ends lost 5 bases and 7 bases, in that order; junction bases with no gene match: 10. The CDR3 nucleotides read TGCGCCAGCAGGCAAACTCCGGGACAGGGAAATTCACCCCTCCACTTT. It encodes CASRQTPGQGNSPLHF.

As to this clonotype: A much more abundant neighbour one base away suggests this may be a read error. This chain links TRBV6-6 with TRBJ1-1; weak D call: TRBD1 (6 bases). Germline CDR1 reads MNHNY; CDR2 reads SVGAGI (reference sequence). Trimming took 6 bases from V and 4 from J, leaving 12 bases between them. This CDR3 is 13 amino acids long. The chain's CDR3 is CASRKDSITEAFF. The CDR3 bases are TGTGCCAGCAGGAAGGACAGCATCACTGAAGCTTTCTTT.

As concerns this clonotype: It may be a read error: a sequence one base away is much more abundant. The chain recombines TRBV15 with TRBJ1-3; maybe TRBD1 (5 bases). Trimming took off 4 bases at V and 0 bases at J, with 13 bases between the two ends. In germline, CDR1 is LNHNV, CDR2 YYDKDF (reference sequence). This CDR3 has 16 residues. CDR3 region: CATSIDSPSSGNTIYF. The CDR3 DNA follows: TGTGCCACCAGCATAGACAGCCCGAGCTCTGGAAACACCATATATTTT. Using reference TRBV15 and TRBJ1-3 for the parts outside the CDR3, the full variable domain is DAMVIQNPRYQVTQFGKPVTLSCSQTLNHNVMYWYQQKSSQAPKLLFHYYDKDFNNEADTPDNFQSRRPNTSFCFLDIRSPGLGDTAMYLCATSIDSPSSGNTIYFGEGSWLTVV.

This clonotype has at least ten counts. J is TRBJ2-3 and V is TRBV7-2; D remains ambiguous. With 5 bases removed from V and 2 bases from J, the gap between germline ends came to 5 bases. The germline gives CDR1 SGHTA, CDR2 FQGNSA. The CDR3 is made up of 12 amino acids. The CDR3 DNA is TGTGCCAGCAGCGGATACACAGATACGCAGTATTTT. It translates to CASSGYTDTQYF. Drawing the rest from reference TRBV7-2 and TRBJ2-3, the complete variable domain is GAGVSQSPSNKVTEKGKDVELRCDPISGHTALYWYRQSLGQGLEFLIYFQGNSAPDKSGLPSDRFSAERTGGSVSTLTIQRTQQEDSAVYLCASSGYTDTQYFGPGTRLTVL.

This chain links TRBV7-9 with TRBJ2-7; no clear D. V shed 3 bases and J shed 3 bases, with 18 bases lying between them. The germline gives CDR1 SEHNR, CDR2 FQNEAQ (reference sequence). This CDR3 comprises 16 residues. CDR3 sequence: CASSFVSASKSYEQYF. CDR3 bases: TGTGCCAGCAGCTTTGTCTCGGCCTCAAAGAGCTACGAGCAGTACTTC.

In this sample, this clonotype turned up a few times. The V gene is TRBV6-2 or TRBV6-3, the J gene TRBJ2-1, with 10 bases aligning to TRBD2. The CDR3 is made up of 17 amino acids. Germline CDR1 and CDR2: MNHEY and SVGEGT. J lost 9 bases, V lost 0 bases, and 11 bases had no gene match. As DNA, the CDR3 is TGTGCCAGCAGTTACTCGGTAGCGGGGGGCCCTAGGCGTGAGCAGTTCTTC. Amino acid sequence: CASSYSVAGGPRREQFF.

The chain carries TRBV4-3 and TRBJ1-1, with D hard to call. V was clipped by 2 bases and J by 1 base, with 8 bases between them. The length of the CDR3 is 14 residues. CDR1 is LGHNA, CDR2 YSLEER, per germline. CDR3 DNA sequence: TGCGCCAGCAGCCAAAGAGGGTGGAACACTGAAGCTTTCTTT. Translated, it gives CASSQRGWNTEAFF.

This clonotype appeared many times. This rearrangement joins TRBV28 to TRBJ2-4, with D tentatively TRBD2 (5 bases). The V and J ends lost 4 bases and 8 bases respectively, with 15 bases between them. Germline V gives CDR1 MDHEN, CDR2 SYDVKM. This CDR3 spans 14 amino acids. CDR3 nucleotides: TGTGCCAGCAGTTCCCCTCTAGCCGGAGACATTCAGTACTTC. Its protein is CASSSPLAGDIQYF.

This clonotype was counted once. This may be a read error, as it is one base from a much larger clone. The chain carries TRBV7-2 and TRBJ1-1, with D maybe TRBD1 (5 bases). Germline V gene lookup returns CDR1 SGHTA and CDR2 FQGNSA. This CDR3 spans 16 amino acids. For the CDR3, the DNA is TGTGCCAGCAGGCTATTCGGGGGGGGACCGAACACTGAAGCTTCCTTT. This codes for CASRLFGGGPNTEASF.

This sequence joins TRBV7-3 and TRBJ1-3; D not resolved. The length of the CDR3 is 14 residues. Per germline, CDR1 SGHTA and CDR2 FQGTGA. V dropped 7 bases and J dropped 0 bases, with 10 bases sitting between them. CDR3 in DNA: TGTGCCAGCATCCCTGAACCCTCTGGAAACACCATATATTTT. Protein product: CASIPEPSGNTIYF. The entire variable domain, with the rest obtained from reference TRBV7-3 and TRBJ1-3, is as follows: GAGVSQTPSNKVTEKGKYVELRCDPISGHTALYWYRQSLGQGPEFLIYFQGTGAADDSGLPNDRFFAVRPEGSVSTLKIQRTERGDSAVYLCASIPEPSGNTIYFGEGSWLTVV.

V is TRBV7-2 and J is TRBJ2-7, with D perhaps TRBD1 (6 bases). The CDR3 is made up of 15 amino acids. Germline CDR1 SGHTA, CDR2 FQGNSA. V lost 2 bases and J lost 0, with 11 bases in between. The CDR3 sequence: CASSLSQGNSYEQYF. Written as DNA, the CDR3 is TGTGCCAGCAGCTTAAGTCAGGGGAACTCCTACGAGCAGTACTTC.

CDR3 protein: CASSSDVREAFF. In nucleotides, the CDR3 is TGTGCCAGCAGCTCAGACGTCCGGGAAGCTTTCTTT. V and J are TRBV5-4 and TRBJ1-1, with D hard to call. CDR3 length equals 12 residues. Germline CDR1 and CDR2: SGHNT and YYREEE (reference sequence). Trimming removed 3 bases at V and 8 bases at J, with 11 bases between.

Many counts were recorded for this clonotype. The rearrangement joins TRBV12-3 or TRBV12-4 to TRBJ1-2; D is uncertain. CDR3 length: 12 amino acids. V lost 5 bases to trimming and J lost 4 bases, with 8 bases between them. In DNA form, the CDR3 reads TGTGCCAGCAGTCCGGACCTCTATGGCTACACCTTC. It encodes CASSPDLYGYTF.

This clonotype was counted at least ten times. The V gene is TRBV7-9, the J gene TRBJ2-3; D is undetermined. The length of the CDR3 is 15 residues. Trimming took off 11 bases at V and 2 bases at J, with 20 bases between the two ends. In germline, CDR1 is SEHNR, CDR2 FQNEAQ (reference sequence). The chain's CDR3 is CALTWWKSNTDTQYF. In DNA, the CDR3 is TGTGCCCTAACCTGGTGGAAATCGAACACAGATACGCAGTATTTT.

On this clonotype: The CDR3 end shows no conserved phenylalanine or tryptophan, and so a read error is likely. Because the CDR3's place on the DNA is in doubt, the DNA is left out and the CDR3 is given as listed by TCRdb. The rearrangement uses TRBV28 and TRBJ2-1; the table names TRBD2, a call not compared with the DNA. The CDR3 length equals 13 residues, ends included. CDR1 is MDHEN and CDR2 is SYDVKM in the germline V gene. The CDR3 protein is CASSGGGLGEEFL.

This clonotype was observed at least ten times. This sequence joins TRBV20-1 and TRBJ2-7; D not certain. CDR3 length: 15 amino acids. Trimming took 3 bases from V and 0 from J, leaving 15 bases between them. Per the germline V gene, CDR1 is DFQATT and CDR2 is SNEGSKA (reference sequence). CDR3 residues: CSASSFNASSYEQYF. In nucleotides, the CDR3 is TGCAGTGCTAGTAGCTTCAACGCTTCCTCCTACGAGCAGTACTTC.

In its sample, this clonotype was seen many times. The chain combines TRBV2 with TRBJ1-1; D is ambiguous. The germline gives CDR1 SNHLY, CDR2 FYNNEI. Trimming took off 3 bases at V and 0 bases at J, with 8 bases between the two ends. The CDR3 extends over 14 amino acids. This chain's CDR3 is CASSDGRLNTEAFF. The CDR3 DNA is TGTGCCAGCAGTGACGGCAGGCTGAACACTGAAGCTTTCTTT.

V gene TRBV6-6 combines with J gene TRBJ1-3; a weak D match, TRBD1 (5 bases). This CDR3 contains 16 residues. The V gene's germline CDR1 is MNHNY and CDR2 SVGAGI (reference sequence). V was trimmed by 2 bases and J by 0 bases, leaving 11 bases between them. The CDR3 is CASSYGGFISGNTIYF. The CDR3 region has the DNA TGTGCCAGCAGTTACGGGGGGTTCATCTCTGGAAACACCATATATTTT.

This clonotype was recorded at least ten times. This chain uses TRBV6-2 or TRBV6-3 with TRBJ2-2, with D perhaps matching TRBD1 (5 bases). The CDR3 is made up of 15 amino acids. The germline V gene encodes CDR1 MNHEY and CDR2 SVGEGT. V gave up 1 base and J gave up 4 bases, with 10 bases separating them. The CDR3 nucleotides read TGTGCCAGCAGTTACTTCGGCAGGGCCACCGGGGAGCTGTTTTTT. Its translation: CASSYFGRATGELFF.